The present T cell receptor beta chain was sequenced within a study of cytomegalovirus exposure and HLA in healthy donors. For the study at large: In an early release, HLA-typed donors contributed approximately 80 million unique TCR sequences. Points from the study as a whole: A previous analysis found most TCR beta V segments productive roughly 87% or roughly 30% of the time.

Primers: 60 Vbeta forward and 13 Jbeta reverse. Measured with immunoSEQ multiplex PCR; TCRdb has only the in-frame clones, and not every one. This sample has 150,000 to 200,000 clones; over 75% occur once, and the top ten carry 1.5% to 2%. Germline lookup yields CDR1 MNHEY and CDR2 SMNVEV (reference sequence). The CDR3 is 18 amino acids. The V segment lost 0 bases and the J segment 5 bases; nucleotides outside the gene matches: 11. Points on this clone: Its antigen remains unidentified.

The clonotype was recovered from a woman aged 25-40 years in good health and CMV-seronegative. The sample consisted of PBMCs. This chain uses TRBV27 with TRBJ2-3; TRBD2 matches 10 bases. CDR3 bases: TGTGCCAGCAGTTTATCGTTTATCAAGCGGGAGGGCCGAGATACGCAGTATTTT. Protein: CASSLSFIKREGRDTQYF.